The 13 T cell receptor beta chains below were found in one sample sequenced in a study of blood T cell repertoires in COVID-19. Measured with immunoSEQ multiplex PCR; TCRdb has only the in-frame clones, and not every one. This sample yields 250,000 to 300,000 clones, of which roughly nine tenths are seen a single time; about 1.2% belongs to the top ten. Sequenced: PBMCs or T cells enriched from blood (not recorded which). The receptors were gathered from a human donor in a cohort exposed to, infected with or recovered from COVID-19 (not recorded which). The donor label of this sample is uncertain.

V is TRBV11-2 and J is TRBJ1-1, with D unclear. V was trimmed by 0 bases and J by 1 base, leaving 18 bases between them. This CDR3 contains 18 residues. Germline V gene data show CDR1 as SGHAT and CDR2 as FQNNGV. CDR3 loop: CASSLDPSPFSQNTEAFF. DNA for the CDR3: TGTGCCAGCAGCTTAGATCCCTCCCCGTTCAGTCAGAACACTGAAGCTTTCTTT. Variable domain in full (rest from reference TRBV11-2 and TRBJ1-1): EAGVAQSPRYKIIEKRQSVAFWCNPISGHATLYWYQQILGQGPKLLIQFQNNGVVDDSQLPKDRFSAERLKGVDSTLKIQPAKLEDSAVYLCASSLDPSPFSQNTEAFFGQGTRLTVV.

This clone was picked up one time. The chain joins TRBV12-3 or TRBV12-4 to TRBJ1-1, with 7 bases aligning to TRBD1. The CDR3 totals 13 residues. Losses at the gene ends were 5 bases for V and 4 bases for J; bases not matched to a gene: 4. Here the CDR3 reads CASSGQVGTEAFF. As DNA, the CDR3 is TGTGCCAGCAGTGGACAGGTGGGCACTGAAGCTTTCTTT.

The chain joins TRBV6-2 or TRBV6-3 to TRBJ2-7; 11 positions match TRBD2. This CDR3 contains 15 residues. The germline gives CDR1 MNHEY, CDR2 SVGEGT. J gave up 9 bases and V 2 bases, and 9 bases lay outside the gene matches. The CDR3 bases are TGTGCCAGCAGTTACGACGCTAGCGGGGGGTTGGCGCAGTACTTC. This encodes CASSYDASGGLAQYF.

The rearrangement links TRBV5-4 to TRBJ2-5; TRBD2 agrees at 9 bases. J lost 5 bases, V lost 5 bases, and 10 bases had no gene match. This CDR3 comprises 15 residues. Germline-derived CDR1 and CDR2 are SGHNT and YYREEE (reference sequence). DNA of the CDR3: TGTGCCAGCAGTAACATAGCGGGGGTAGAGGAGACCCAGTACTTC. Translated: CASSNIAGVEETQYF.

This clone has only a few counts. The chain couples TRBV9 to TRBJ1-2, with 7 bases aligning to TRBD1. Trimming at V came to 4 bases and at J to 5 bases, leaving 11 bases not matched to a gene. CDR1 and CDR2 from the germline V gene are SGDLS and YYNGEE. There are 15 residues in the CDR3. The CDR3 sequence is CASSPPGTALYGYTF. The DNA for the CDR3 is TGTGCCAGCAGCCCCCCCGGGACAGCCCTTTATGGCTACACCTTC.

The rearrangement uses TRBV2 and TRBJ2-2; 9 positions match TRBD2. Per germline, CDR1 SNHLY and CDR2 FYNNEI. Trimming took 3 bases from V and 3 from J; bases not matched to a gene: 2. CDR3 length equals 15 residues. The DNA of the CDR3 is TGTGCCAGCAGTGAGACTAGCGGATACACCGGGGAGCTGTTTTTT. It yields the protein CASSETSGYTGELFF.

The chain has TRBV11-2 and TRBJ1-4; 7 bases fit TRBD1. Unmatched junction bases numbered 9, after V lost 4 bases and J lost 7 bases. The CDR3 contains 15 residues. Germline CDR1 is SGHAT and CDR2 is FQNNGV. The CDR3 DNA is TGTGCCAGCAGCTCCCTGAGGGGGCAGGTTGAAAAACTGTTTTTT. Translated: CASSSLRGQVEKLFF.

V usage is TRBV20-1 and J usage is TRBJ2-2; D might be TRBD1 (6 bases). Germline values: CDR1 DFQATT, CDR2 SNEGSKA (reference sequence). The V and J ends lost 3 bases and 7 bases respectively, with 18 bases between them. This CDR3 is built from 15 residues. The CDR3 sequence is CSASGLPGVGGELFF. CDR3 DNA: TGCAGTGCTAGTGGTTTGCCAGGGGTGGGCGGGGAGCTGTTTTTT.

V usage is TRBV7-2 and J usage is TRBJ1-5, with D possibly TRBD1 on 5 matching bases. The ends were cut back, 0 bases at V and 1 base at J, with 19 bases in the middle. This CDR3 comprises 19 residues. The germline CDR1 and CDR2 sequences are SGHTA and FQGNSA. The CDR3 coding sequence is TGTGCCAGCAGCTTAGCGCCTTCTGTCCAGGGTAGAAGCAATCAGCCCCAGCATTTT. Translated: CASSLAPSVQGRSNQPQHF.

The gene calls are TRBV7-9 and TRBJ2-5; perhaps TRBD2 as D (5 bases). There are 14 residues in the CDR3. The germline V gene encodes CDR1 SEHNR and CDR2 FQNEAQ (reference sequence). V dropped 10 bases and J dropped 5 bases, with 20 bases sitting between them. The CDR3 sequence is CATSTRGGGETQYF. In DNA form, the CDR3 reads TGTGCCACCTCTACACGGGGTGGTGGGGAGACCCAGTACTTC.

The chain links TRBV7-9 to TRBJ1-2; 9 bases line up with TRBD1. Trimming removed 5 bases from V and 2 bases from J; junction bases left unmatched: 6. The germline gives CDR1 SEHNR, CDR2 FQNEAQ (reference sequence). The CDR3 runs 15 residues. The CDR3 reads CASSTRDRENYGYTF. CDR3 coding DNA: TGTGCCAGCAGCACCCGGGACAGGGAGAACTATGGCTACACCTTC.

The V and J genes are TRBV2 and TRBJ2-3; 10 bases are shared with TRBD1. This CDR3 is built from 14 residues. Unmatched junction bases numbered 5, after V lost 7 bases and J lost 4 bases. Germline values: CDR1 SNHLY, CDR2 FYNNEI. This CDR3 is CASNGQGVSDTQYF. In nucleotides, the CDR3 is TGTGCCAGCAATGGACAGGGGGTTTCAGATACGCAGTATTTT.

The CDR3 loop reads CASSQGVQGRETQYF. Here the CDR3 DNA reads TGTGCCAGCAGCCAAGGGGTACAGGGAAGAGAGACCCAGTACTTC. The gene calls are TRBV3-1 (or the pseudogene TRBV3-2) and TRBJ2-5; D may be TRBD1 (6 bases). CDR1 is LGHDT and CDR2 is YNNKEL in the germline V gene (reference sequence). The CDR3 has 15 residues. Trimming removed 1 base at V and 4 bases at J, with 13 bases between.